The sequence of this TCR beta chain was determined in a study of human T cells and chemical hapten exposure. Overall study: Donors were sensitized with 2% DPC on the upper inner arm. Patch tests applied 0.01% DPC to the upper back, read at 6 days. Patients were mainly female, each with alopecia areata, totalis or universalis. Study findings and constraints: The number of TCRs over 1 in 1000 frequency stayed unchanged after DPC.

Trimming took 1 base from V and 6 from J, leaving 7 bases between them. The germline gives CDR1 LGHDT, CDR2 YNNKEL (reference sequence). The CDR3 contains 13 residues. Each CDR3 protein is one row after TCRdb ran MiXCR on the RACE reads. The sample carries about 360,000 distinct CDR3 sequences, roughly 4.8% recorded once. Of note for this clonotype: Its antigen is unidentified.

Time point described: patch test 1, 2 weeks after DPC sensitization. As to treatment: therapeutic diphenylcyclopropenone sensitization with weekly scalp DPC. The sample in question was whole blood, obtained in connection with sensitization to the hapten diphenylcyclopropenone (DPC). The chain is built from TRBV3-1 and TRBJ2-1; D unresolved. This receptor was obtained from a woman aged 45-59 years with alopecia areata. Some clones in this sample may be carry-over from other donors' samples. CDR3 protein: CASSQGTVNEQFF. As DNA, the CDR3 is TGTGCCAGCAGCCAAGGGACGGTCAATGAGCAGTTCTTC.